Listed below are T cell receptor beta chains from one sample, sequenced in a study of cytomegalovirus exposure and HLA in healthy donors. The data were produced by immunoSEQ multiplex PCR, yet TCRdb's version contains in-frame clones alone and is incomplete. Of over 100,000 clones detected, 75% to 80% appear once; the ten largest clones hold 5.8%. The sequenced sample consisted of PBMCs. These receptors all come from a man in his sixties in good health and CMV-seropositive. CDR3s include the opening cysteine and the closing phenylalanine or tryptophan. The D gene is left open where the match is weak. Clone size is not always given. Where it is, it says once, few, many or a class for expanded clones.

TRBV6-1	TRBD1	TRBJ2-7	.	TGTGCCAGCAGTTCCACAGGGACAGGGCAATACGAGCAGTACTTC	CASSSTGTGQYEQYF
TRBV19	.	TRBJ1-5	.	TGTGCCAGTAGTATCCAGGGTCAACAGCCCCAGCATTTT	CASSIQGQQPQHF
TRBV7-3	TRBD2	TRBJ2-3	few	TGTGCCAGCAGCGAAATAGCGGGGGGCACAGATACGCAGTATTTT	CASSEIAGGTDTQYF
TRBV4-1	TRBD2	TRBJ2-7	once	TGCGCCAGCAGCTACCCGGGGAGGGGACCTTACGAGCAGTACTTC	CASSYPGRGPYEQYF
TRBV4-2	TRBD1	TRBJ2-7	.	TGTGCCAGCAGCCAAGAAGGGGACAGGAACGAGCAGTACTTC	CASSQEGDRNEQYF
TRBV7-2	TRBD2	TRBJ2-1	.	TGTGCCAGCAGCACCGGGACTAGCGGGGCGAATGAGCAGTTCTTC	CASSTGTSGANEQFF
TRBV6-4	TRBD2	TRBJ2-1	.	TGTGCCAGCAGCTACACTAGCGGGGGGGCCAATGAGCAGTTCTTC	CASSYTSGGANEQFF
TRBV6-4	.	TRBJ2-2	.	TGTGCCAGCAGTGCCGGGGTGGACACCGGGGAGCTGTTTTTT	CASSAGVDTGELFF
TRBV9	TRBD2	TRBJ2-3	.	TGTGCCAGCAGCGTAGAAGGGACTAGCGGGGGGGGCCGTTCTAGCACAGATACGCAGTATTTT	CASSVEGTSGGGRSSTDTQYF
TRBV28	TRBD1	TRBJ1-2	.	TGTGCCAGCAGTTCGCCGGGACAGGGGGCTCGGAGCTACACCTTC	CASSSPGQGARSYTF
TRBV21-1	.	TRBJ2-5	.	TGTGCCAGCAGCAAAATGGACTCAAAAGAGACCCAGTACTTC	CASSKMDSKETQYF
TRBV4-3	.	TRBJ1-5	once	TGCGCCAGCAGCCGCCTGGTCGGGGGCAATCAGCCCCAGCATTTT	CASSRLVGGNQPQHF
TRBV7-2	TRBD2	TRBJ2-7	.	TGTGCCAGCAGCTTAATAGGACTAGCGGGGGGGCCGGACGAGCAGTACTTC	CASSLIGLAGGPDEQYF
TRBV7-6	TRBD1	TRBJ2-5	.	TGTGCCAGCAGCTTAGGGGGGACAGGGGGAGAGACCCAGTACTTC	CASSLGGTGGETQYF
TRBV7-9	TRBD2	TRBJ2-1	.	TGTGCCAGCAGCTTCGGGGGGTTCGCCTACAATGAGCAGTTCTTC	CASSFGGFAYNEQFF
TRBV5-1	.	TRBJ1-1	.	TGCGCCAGCAGCTTGGTGGGGGGAGACACTGAAGCTTTCTTT	CASSLVGGDTEAFF
TRBV29-1	.	TRBJ2-7	.	TGCAGCGTCTATTTTCAGGGCCCTCCGGGCGAGCAGTACTTC	CSVYFQGPPGEQYF
TRBV28	TRBD1	TRBJ2-5	once	TGTGCCAGCAGTCTCGACAGGGGAGGAAAAGAGACCCAGTACTTC	CASSLDRGGKETQYF
TRBV9	TRBD2	TRBJ2-1	.	TGTGCCAGCAGCGTGGGACTAGCGGGGGGGTCAGGGCAGTTCTTC	CASSVGLAGGSGQFF
TRBV5-1	.	TRBJ2-3	.	TGCGCCAGCAGCTTGGAGGTGGCAGGCGGCACAGATACGCAGTATTTT	CASSLEVAGGTDTQYF
TRBV5-1	.	TRBJ2-1	.	TGCGCCAGCAGCTTGGCGTTTAATGAGCAGTTCTTC	CASSLAFNEQFF
TRBV28	.	TRBJ1-2	.	TGTGCCAGCAGTTTACGGGGTCTCCACTATGGCTACACCTTC	CASSLRGLHYGYTF
TRBV10-2	.	TRBJ1-2	.	TGCGCCAGCAGTGAGTTCGGGGGGGAGTATTATGGCTACACCTTC	CASSEFGGEYYGYTF
TRBV19	.	TRBJ1-1	few	TGTGCCCTAAACCTCCGGGGGAAGGACACTGAAGCTTTCTTT	CALNLRGKDTEAFF
TRBV15	TRBD2	TRBJ2-7	.	TGTGCCACCAGCACCGGGGGAGCGGGGACCTACGAGCAGTACTTC	CATSTGGAGTYEQYF
TRBV14	TRBD1	TRBJ2-7	.	TGTGCCAGCAGCCAAGTTGGGGACAGGGTATACGAGCAGTACTTC	CASSQVGDRVYEQYF
TRBV11-2	TRBD1	TRBJ1-2	.	TGTGCCAGCAGCTCTGGGACAGGGGGCGCGCGGGGCTACACCTTC	CASSSGTGGARGYTF
TRBV18	TRBD2	TRBJ2-3	.	TGTGCCAGCTCACCACCGTGGGCCAGCGGGAAAACAGATACGCAGTATTTT	CASSPPWASGKTDTQYF
TRBV6-1	TRBD1	TRBJ2-3	.	TGTGCCAGCAGTGACCGGGACAGAGTCACAGATACGCAGTATTTT	CASSDRDRVTDTQYF
TRBV27	.	TRBJ1-1	.	TGTGCCAGCAGTTTAGGCCGACCAGGGACTGAAGCTTTCTTT	CASSLGRPGTEAFF
TRBV5-1	TRBD1	TRBJ1-1	.	TGCGCCAGCAGCCTACGGGACAGGAGGAACACTGAAGCTTTCTTT	CASSLRDRRNTEAFF
TRBV10-1	.	TRBJ2-1	once	TGCGCCAGCAGCCCCTTGGGAGCGATCAATGAGCAGTTCTTC	CASSPLGAINEQFF
TRBV2	.	TRBJ1-2	.	TGTGCCAGCAGTGAGACGGGCGGGCACTATGGCTACACCTTC	CASSETGGHYGYTF
TRBV28	.	TRBJ1-2	.	TGTGCCAGCAGTTCAGAAATGGACTATGGCTACACCTTC	CASSSEMDYGYTF
TRBV28	TRBD1	TRBJ2-7	.	TGTGCCAGCAGTTCCCCGGGACAGTTCTACGAGCAGTACTTC	CASSSPGQFYEQYF
TRBV9	.	TRBJ1-2	.	TGTGCCAGCAGCTCCAACAGCAGGGGTTTTGAGAACTATGGCTACACCTTC	CASSSNSRGFENYGYTF
TRBV6-4	.	TRBJ1-1	many	TGTGCCAGCAGTGCCCTATACGGGACTGAAGCTTTCTTT	CASSALYGTEAFF
TRBV6-4	TRBD1	TRBJ2-6	.	TGTGCCAGCAGCCTGGACAGGAGTGGGGCCAACGTCCTGACTTTC	CASSLDRSGANVLTF
TRBV11-2	.	TRBJ1-1	.	TGTGCCAGCAGCTCCCAAGGGGTCTGGACTGAAGCTTTCTTT	CASSSQGVWTEAFF
TRBV6-5	.	TRBJ1-2	.	TGTGCCAGCAGTTACTCGTTCAGGGGTACTAACTATGGCTACACCTTC	CASSYSFRGTNYGYTF
TRBV5-1	TRBD1	TRBJ1-2	once	TGCGCCAGCAGCGTCGAGGGGGCGCCCAGATATGGCTACACCTTC	CASSVEGAPRYGYTF